The subject of this entry is one TCR beta chain. Its antigen is still unknown. The CDR3 length is 14 residues. Germline assignment: CDR1 SGHTA and CDR2 FQGNSA. The V end was cut by 7 bases, the J end by 4 bases, with 16 bases between. These data come from a study of T-cell memory formation after mild COVID-19. Study as a whole: The study found TCR clusters largely donor specific.

Overall study results and limits: Clones that contracted from day 15 to 85 had balanced CD4/CD8; later expanders were CD4+ biased.

TCRdb redid the calling of the 5' RACE reads with MiXCR, one entry per CDR3 protein. The sample records a few hundred thousand distinct CDR3 sequences, roughly 16% being singletons. This sequence joins TRBV7-2 and TRBJ1-1; D call uncertain. The receptor's source is a man aged 18 to 35 who had mild COVID-19 (a few samples of this study predate the infection). Cell type and time point are not known. Material for sequencing was PBMCs or a T cell subset sorted from them (not recorded which). Written as DNA, the CDR3 is TGTGCCAGCATCGAAGGAGGATACGGCACTGAAGCTTTCTTT. Amino acid sequence: CASIEGGYGTEAFF.